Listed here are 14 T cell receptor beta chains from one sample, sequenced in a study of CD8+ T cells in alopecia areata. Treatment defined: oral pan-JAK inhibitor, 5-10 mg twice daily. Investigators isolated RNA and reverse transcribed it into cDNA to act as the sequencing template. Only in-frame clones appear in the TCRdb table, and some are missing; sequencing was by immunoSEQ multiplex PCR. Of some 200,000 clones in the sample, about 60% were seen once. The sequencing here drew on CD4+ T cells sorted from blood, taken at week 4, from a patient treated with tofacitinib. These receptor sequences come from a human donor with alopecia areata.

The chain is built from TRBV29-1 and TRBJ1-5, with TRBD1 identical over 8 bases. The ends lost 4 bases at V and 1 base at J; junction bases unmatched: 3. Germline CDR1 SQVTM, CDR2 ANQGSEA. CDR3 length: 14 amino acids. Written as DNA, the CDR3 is TGCAGCGTTGGCGGACAGGGCAGCAATCAGCCCCAGCATTTT. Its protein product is CSVGGQGSNQPQHF.

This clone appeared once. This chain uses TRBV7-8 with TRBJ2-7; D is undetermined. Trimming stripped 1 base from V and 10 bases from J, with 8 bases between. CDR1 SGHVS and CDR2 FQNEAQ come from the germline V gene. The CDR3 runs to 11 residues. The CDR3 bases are TGTGCCAGCAGCTTAGTCGGGTTACAGTACTTC. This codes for CASSLVGLQYF.

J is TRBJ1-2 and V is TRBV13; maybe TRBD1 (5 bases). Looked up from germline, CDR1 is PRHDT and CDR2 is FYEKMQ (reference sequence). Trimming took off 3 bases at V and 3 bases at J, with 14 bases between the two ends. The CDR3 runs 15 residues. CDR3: CASSFRDPTDYGYTF. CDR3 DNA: TGTGCCAGCAGCTTTAGGGATCCGACAGACTATGGCTACACCTTC.

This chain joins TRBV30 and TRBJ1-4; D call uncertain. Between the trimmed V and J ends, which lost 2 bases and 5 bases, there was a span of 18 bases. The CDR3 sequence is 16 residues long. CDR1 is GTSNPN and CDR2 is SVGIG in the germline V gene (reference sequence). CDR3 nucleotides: TGTGCCTGGAGTCCGCCGGAGTGGGGATTGAATGAAAAACTGTTTTTT. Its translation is CAWSPPEWGLNEKLFF.

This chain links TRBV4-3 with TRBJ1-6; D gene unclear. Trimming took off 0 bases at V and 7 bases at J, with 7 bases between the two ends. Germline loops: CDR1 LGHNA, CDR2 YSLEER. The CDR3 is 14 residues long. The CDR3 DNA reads TGCGCCAGCAGCCAAGAACGGGCCAATTCACCCCTCCACTTT. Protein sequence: CASSQERANSPLHF.

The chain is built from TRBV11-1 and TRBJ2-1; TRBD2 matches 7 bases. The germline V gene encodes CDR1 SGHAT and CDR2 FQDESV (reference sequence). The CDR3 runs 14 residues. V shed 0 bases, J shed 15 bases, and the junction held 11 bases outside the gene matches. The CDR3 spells CASSLAAGEAGTFF. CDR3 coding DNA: TGTGCCAGCAGCTTAGCGGCGGGGGAGGCGGGCACGTTCTTC.

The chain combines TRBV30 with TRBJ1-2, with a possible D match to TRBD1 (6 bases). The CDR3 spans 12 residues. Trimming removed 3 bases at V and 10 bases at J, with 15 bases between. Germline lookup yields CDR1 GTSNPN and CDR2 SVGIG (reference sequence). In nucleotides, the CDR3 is TGTGCCTGGAGGCATCGGACAGTTCTCTACACCTTC. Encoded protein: CAWRHRTVLYTF.

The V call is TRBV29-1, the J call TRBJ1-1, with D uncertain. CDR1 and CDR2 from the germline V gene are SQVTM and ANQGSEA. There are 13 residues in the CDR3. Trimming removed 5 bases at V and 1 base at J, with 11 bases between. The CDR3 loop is CSVNGRTNTEAFF. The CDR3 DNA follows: TGCAGCGTTAACGGCAGGACGAACACTGAAGCTTTCTTT.

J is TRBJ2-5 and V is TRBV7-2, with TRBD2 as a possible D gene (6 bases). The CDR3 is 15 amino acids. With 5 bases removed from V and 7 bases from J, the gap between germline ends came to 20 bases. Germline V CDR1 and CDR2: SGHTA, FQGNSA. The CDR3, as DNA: TGTGCCAGCAGCAATGGGTTAGCTAGGGAGGTGACCCAGTACTTC. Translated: CASSNGLAREVTQYF.

CDR3 residues: CASSWDTLNTEAFF. CDR3 coding DNA: TGTGCCAGCAGCTGGGACACGTTGAACACTGAAGCTTTCTTT. The chain couples TRBV11-2 to TRBJ1-1, with D possibly TRBD1 on 6 matching bases. Trimming took off 4 bases at V and 0 bases at J, with 9 bases between the two ends. CDR3 size: 14 residues. CDR1 SGHAT and CDR2 FQNNGV come from the germline V gene.

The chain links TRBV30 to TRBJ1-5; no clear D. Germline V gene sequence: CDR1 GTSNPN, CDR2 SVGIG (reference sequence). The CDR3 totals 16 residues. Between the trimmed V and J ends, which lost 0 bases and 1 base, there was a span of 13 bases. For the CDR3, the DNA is TGTGCCTGGAGTGTAAGGCAGACAAGCAGCAATCAGCCCCAGCATTTT. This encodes CAWSVRQTSSNQPQHF.

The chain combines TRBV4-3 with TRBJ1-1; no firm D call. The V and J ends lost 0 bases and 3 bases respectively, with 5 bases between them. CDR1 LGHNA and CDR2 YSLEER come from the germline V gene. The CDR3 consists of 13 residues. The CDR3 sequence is CASSQESDTEAFF. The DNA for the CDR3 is TGCGCCAGCAGCCAAGAATCGGACACTGAAGCTTTCTTT.

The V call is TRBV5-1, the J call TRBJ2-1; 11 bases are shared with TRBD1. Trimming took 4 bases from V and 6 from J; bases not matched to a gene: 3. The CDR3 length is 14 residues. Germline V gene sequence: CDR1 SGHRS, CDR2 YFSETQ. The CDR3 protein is CASSPGQGGNEQFF. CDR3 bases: TGCGCCAGCAGCCCGGGACAGGGGGGCAATGAGCAGTTCTTC. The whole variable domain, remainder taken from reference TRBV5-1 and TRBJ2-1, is KAGVTQTPRYLIKTRGQQVTLSCSPISGHRSVSWYQQTPGQGLQFLFEYFSETQRNKGNFPGRFSGRQFSNSRSEMNVSTLELGDSALYLCASSPGQGGNEQFFGPGTRLTVL.

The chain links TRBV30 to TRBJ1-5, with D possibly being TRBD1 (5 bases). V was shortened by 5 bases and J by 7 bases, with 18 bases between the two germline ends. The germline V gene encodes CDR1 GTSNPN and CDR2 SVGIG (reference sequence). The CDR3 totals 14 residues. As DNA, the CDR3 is TGTGCCTGGTCTACGGGGCTGGGGGTCCAGCCCCAGCATTTT. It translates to CAWSTGLGVQPQHF.